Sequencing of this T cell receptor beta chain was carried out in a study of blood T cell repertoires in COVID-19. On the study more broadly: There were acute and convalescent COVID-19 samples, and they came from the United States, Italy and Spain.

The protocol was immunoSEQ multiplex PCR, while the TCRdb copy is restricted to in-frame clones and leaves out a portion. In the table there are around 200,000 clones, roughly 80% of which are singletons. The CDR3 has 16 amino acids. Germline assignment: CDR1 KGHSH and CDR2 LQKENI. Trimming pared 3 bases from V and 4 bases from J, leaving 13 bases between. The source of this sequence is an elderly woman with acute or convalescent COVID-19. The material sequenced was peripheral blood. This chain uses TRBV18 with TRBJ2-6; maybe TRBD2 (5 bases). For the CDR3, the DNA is TGTGCCAGCTCACCGGGGTTCCCGGGGGGGGCCAACGTCCTGACTTTC. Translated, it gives CASSPGFPGGANVLTF.